The subject of this entry is one T cell receptor beta chain. The data derive from a study of Ad26.COV2.S vaccination and SARS-CoV-2 variants. The protocol was immunoSEQ multiplex PCR, while the TCRdb copy is restricted to in-frame clones and leaves out a portion. Among 300,000 to 400,000 clones listed, around 88% were seen once. The CDR3 is made up of 15 amino acids. Germline V gene lookup returns CDR1 SGDLS and CDR2 YYNGEE. J lost 5 bases, V lost 4 bases, and 7 bases had no gene match. Described treatment: some 20 received Ad26.COV2.S at low or high dose, single or two shots; 5 received placebo; per-sample allocation not given. It was on day 63 after the first vaccine or placebo injection that samples were taken.

This specimen was peripheral blood, taken in a trial of Ad26.COV2.S vaccine versus placebo. J is TRBJ1-3 and V is TRBV9, with TRBD1 matching 9 bases. This sequence was found in a person between 18 and 65 years old who received the Ad26.COV2.S COVID-19 vaccine or a placebo. CDR3 sequence (DNA): TGTGCCAGCAGCACCACAGGGGGCGAAAGAAACACCATATATTTT. Protein: CASSTTGGERNTIYF. Full variable domain (remainder filled in from reference TRBV9 and TRBJ1-3): DSGVTQTPKHLITATGQRVTLRCSPRSGDLSVYWYQQSLDQGLQFLIQYYNGEERAKGNILERFSAQQFPDLHSELNLSSLELGDSALYFCASSTTGGERNTIYFGEGSWLTVV.